This T cell receptor (beta chain) emerged from a study of technical replicates of blood from a handful of donors (dated by TCRdb to about 2017). For this clone: Its antigen is not yet known. Within one base of it there is no much larger clone, and no base qualities were kept.

Trimming removed 1 base from V and 3 bases from J, leaving 10 bases between the germline ends. CDR1 and CDR2 are read off the germline V gene as SGHTA and FQGNSA. The CDR3 covers 14 residues, taking in both the cysteine and the phenylalanine. Solely the CDR3 DNA is kept, with 42 bases framed from the first base. Library preparation employed the immunoSEQ multiplex PCR assay. The source is immuneACCESS, and TCRdb retained only in-frame sequences with V and J called. Part of the clones is not carried over; for the studies checked, unresolved V genes explain less than half of this, and the remainder is unexplained. Here the sample has around 70,000 clones; 85% to 95% occur a single time. The leading ten clones occupy roughly 0.25% of the sample.

Sequencing used T cells isolated from PBMCs. In this chain, TRBV7-2 is recombined with TRBJ2-7, with a tentative D gene TRBD2 over 5 matching bases. This TCR derives from a human donor in good health. The CDR3 is CASSLGARDYEQYF. In nucleotides, the sequence is TGTGCCAGCAGCTTAGGGGCCCGGGACTACGAGCAGTACTTC. Supplemented by the reference TRBV7-2 and TRBJ2-7 proteins around the CDR3, the complete variable domain is GAGVSQSPSNKVTEKGKDVELRCDPISGHTALYWYRQSLGQGLEFLIYFQGNSAPDKSGLPSDRFSAERTGGSVSTLTIQRTQQEDSAVYLCASSLGARDYEQYFGPGTRLTVT.